This T cell receptor (beta chain) stems from a study of T-cell memory formation after mild COVID-19. Notes on the study in general: There was a balanced CD4/CD8 profile in clones contracting day 15 to 85, and later expanders leaned CD4+.

This clonotype occurred a few times. Its antigen is as yet unknown. V was clipped by 0 bases and J by 4 bases; unmatched bases: 4. Germline assignment: CDR1 SGHVS and CDR2 FNYEAQ. This CDR3 has 15 amino acids. From the 5' RACE reads, TCRdb called clonotypes with MiXCR, one entry per CDR3 protein. The sample gives about 90,000 distinct CDR3 sequences, roughly 16% of which show up once; around two fifths is in the top ten. The V and J genes are TRBV7-6 and TRBJ1-2; 8 positions match TRBD1. Input material: PBMCs or a T cell subset sorted from them (not recorded which). This receptor was taken from a man aged 18 to 30 who had mild COVID-19 (a few samples of this study predate the infection). Cell type and time point are not known. The CDR3 nucleotides read TGTGCCAGCAGCTTAGCGGGACAGGCCCCCTATGGCTACACCTTC. Amino acids: CASSLAGQAPYGYTF.